This TCR beta chain came from a study of cytomegalovirus exposure and HLA in healthy donors. There are a few counts of this clone. Researchers ran the PCR with 60 Vbeta and 13 Jbeta primers. The data were produced by immunoSEQ multiplex PCR, yet TCRdb's version contains in-frame clones alone and is incomplete. The sample has approximately 140,000 clones, more than 60% seen once. The CDR3 consists of 13 residues. The V gene lost 5 bases and the J gene lost 6 bases, with 13 bases spanning the gap. Germline CDR1 is SEHNR and CDR2 is FQNEAQ (reference sequence). The sample was PBMCs. The gene calls are TRBV7-9 and TRBJ1-1; D might be TRBD1 (5 bases). The TCR originated in a female donor in good health and CMV-seronegative. The CDR3 coding sequence is TGTGCCAGCAGCAGGGGTTCCAGGGCTGAAGCTTTCTTT. Translated, it gives CASSRGSRAEAFF.